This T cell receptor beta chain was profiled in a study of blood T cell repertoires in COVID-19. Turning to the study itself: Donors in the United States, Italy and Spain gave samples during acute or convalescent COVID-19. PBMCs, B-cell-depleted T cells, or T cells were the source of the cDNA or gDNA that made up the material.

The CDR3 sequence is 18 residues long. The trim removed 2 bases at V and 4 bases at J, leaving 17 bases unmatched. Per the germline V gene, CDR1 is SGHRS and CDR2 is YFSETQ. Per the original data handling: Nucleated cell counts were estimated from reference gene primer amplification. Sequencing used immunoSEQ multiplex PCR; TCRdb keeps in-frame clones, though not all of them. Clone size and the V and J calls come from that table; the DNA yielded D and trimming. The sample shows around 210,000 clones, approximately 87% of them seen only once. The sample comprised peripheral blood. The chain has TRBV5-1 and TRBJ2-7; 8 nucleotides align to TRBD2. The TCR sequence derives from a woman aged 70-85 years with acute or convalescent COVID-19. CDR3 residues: CASSFGGVNRGGAYEQYF. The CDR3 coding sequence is TGCGCCAGCAGCTTCGGTGGTGTGAACCGGGGGGGTGCTTACGAGCAGTACTTC.